This is a list of T cell receptor beta chains from one sample in a study of blood T cells in healthy people across ages. In TCRdb, the 5' RACE reads were re-called with MiXCR into one record per CDR3 protein. The table shows about 970,000 distinct CDR3 sequences, with roughly 51% occurring only once. Source material: blood. The receptors were gathered from a woman in her sixties in good health. Both conserved end residues are part of each CDR3. D genes are given only for firm matches. Clone size is shown for a subset of rows, as once, few, many or a class of expanded clone.

J | V | size | D | length | DNA | CDR3
TRBJ2-5 | TRBV5-4 | NA | NA | 13 | TGTGCCAGCAGCGGGGAAATGCAAGAGACCCAGTACTTC | CASSGEMQETQYF
TRBJ2-3 | TRBV7-2 | NA | NA | 14 | TGTGCCAGCAGCCGGGCGGGGAACACAGATACGCAGTATTTT | CASSRAGNTDTQYF
TRBJ2-1 | TRBV24-1 | NA | NA | 13 | TGTGCCACCAGTGGGGTCTTCGGGAATGAGCAGTTCTTC | CATSGVFGNEQFF
TRBJ2-3 | TRBV20-1 | NA | TRBD2 | 16 | TGCAGTGCTAGTCCCGCTCTAGCGGGAGAGGCAGATACGCAGTATTTT | CSASPALAGEADTQYF
TRBJ2-7 | TRBV20-1 | NA | NA | 13 | TGCAGTGTCCGGACTCAGACTTCCTACGAGCAGTACTTC | CSVRTQTSYEQYF
TRBJ2-7 | TRBV12-5 | few | TRBD1 | 15 | TGTGCTAGTGGTCCCCCCGACAGGGTTGGCTACGAGCAGTACTTC | CASGPPDRVGYEQYF
TRBJ2-3 | TRBV29-1 | few | TRBD1 | 16 | TGCAGCGTTGAAGATGGTGGTCGGGGACAGGGAGATACGCAGTATTTT | CSVEDGGRGQGDTQYF
TRBJ2-7 | TRBV7-9 | NA | TRBD1 | 14 | TGTGCCAGCAGCACCGCCGGGACAGCCTACGAGCAGTACTTC | CASSTAGTAYEQYF
TRBJ2-7 | TRBV29-1 | few | TRBD2 | 13 | TGCAGCGTTGAGGGACTAGCGTCCTACGAGCAGTACTTC | CSVEGLASYEQYF
TRBJ2-7 | TRBV3-1 | NA | NA | 14 | TGTGCCAGCAGTGGCGACACCAACCTCTACGAGCAGTACTTC | CASSGDTNLYEQYF
TRBJ2-1 | TRBV7-2 | NA | TRBD1 | 15 | TGTGCCAGCAGCCTAGGACAGGGGGATTCCAATGAGCAGTTCTTC | CASSLGQGDSNEQFF
TRBJ2-7 | TRBV29-1 | NA | NA | 14 | TGCAGCGTTGAAGATTCAGGGAGCGGCTACGAGCAGTACTTC | CSVEDSGSGYEQYF
TRBJ2-6 | TRBV5-1 | NA | TRBD1 | 17 | TGCGCCAGCACCCTGGACAGGGGGGCTTCTGGGGCCAACGTCCTGACTTTC | CASTLDRGASGANVLTF
TRBJ2-7 | TRBV12-3/TRBV12-4 | NA | NA | 15 | TGTGCCAGCAGTGCAGGGGGGCAACACTCCTACGAGCAGTACTTC | CASSAGGQHSYEQYF
TRBJ1-1 | TRBV29-1 | NA | NA | 13 | TGCAGCGTTGGTAGGACAGTGAACACTGAAGCTTTCTTT | CSVGRTVNTEAFF
TRBJ2-1 | TRBV7-3 | NA | TRBD1 | 18 | TGTGCCAGCAGCTTAACTTTTTCCACCGACCGACAGGGCAATGAGCAGTTCTTC | CASSLTFSTDRQGNEQFF
TRBJ1-2 | TRBV20-1 | once | NA | 14 | TGCAGTGCTAGCAGTGTAGGACTTTCCCTGGGCTACACCTTC | CSASSVGLSLGYTF
TRBJ2-2 | TRBV27 | NA | TRBD2 | 15 | TGTGCCAGCAAGTTTGGGCGGGAGAGCACCGGGGAGCTGTTTTTT | CASKFGRESTGELFF
TRBJ1-5 | TRBV12-3/TRBV12-4 | NA | NA | 16 | TGTGCCAGCAGTTTAGTGAGGGGGTCGGGCAATCAGCCCCAGCATTTT | CASSLVRGSGNQPQHF
TRBJ2-5 | TRBV28 | NA | TRBD2 | 15 | TGTGCCAGCAGGGTGCCGGGACTAGCAGGAGAGACCCAGTACTTC | CASRVPGLAGETQYF
TRBJ2-7 | TRBV2 | many | NA | 13 | TGTGCCAGCAGTGATCGCTATTTGGACGAGCAGTACTTC | CASSDRYLDEQYF
TRBJ2-7 | TRBV20-1 | NA | NA | 14 | TGCAGTGCCCACAAACCAGGGGCAGATTTCGAGCAGTACTTC | CSAHKPGADFEQYF
TRBJ2-5 | TRBV20-1 | NA | NA | 13 | TGCAGCACGCCTTCGAGGGGCCAAGAGACCCAGTACTTC | CSTPSRGQETQYF
TRBJ1-5 | TRBV7-8 | NA | NA | 13 | TGTGCCAGCAGCCCGACCGAACTGAGGACCCAGCATTTT | CASSPTELRTQHF
TRBJ1-6 | TRBV13 | NA | NA | 16 | TGTGCCAGCAGCTTAGCTGGGGGCTCCTATAATTCACCCCTCCACTTT | CASSLAGGSYNSPLHF
TRBJ1-4 | TRBV4-3 | few | NA | 17 | TGCGCCAGCAGCCAAGAGGCCCGAACCAGTGTGGCGTCAAAACTGTTTTTT | CASSQEARTSVASKLFF
TRBJ2-1 | TRBV28 | NA | NA | 12 | TGTGCCAGCAGCAAGGACTTGGGTGAGCAGTTCTTC | CASSKDLGEQFF
TRBJ1-3 | TRBV7-9 | NA | NA | 19 | TGTGCCAGCAGCTCGGGAAGGGACCGACTAACCTCTGGCGGAAACACCATATATTTT | CASSSGRDRLTSGGNTIYF
TRBJ1-5 | TRBV28 | NA | TRBD1 | 15 | TGTGCCAGCAGTTTAGACAGGGCTATTAATCAGCCCCAGCATTTT | CASSLDRAINQPQHF
TRBJ2-7 | TRBV20-1 | once | NA | 14 | TGCAGTGCTAGAGATAAGCGGTCCTCCTACGAGCAGTACTTC | CSARDKRSSYEQYF
TRBJ2-7 | TRBV5-1 | few | NA | 14 | TGCGCCAGCAGCCCGACAGCCCGTAGGAGCGAGCAGTACTTC | CASSPTARRSEQYF
TRBJ2-3 | TRBV7-3 | NA | TRBD2 | 17 | TGTGCCAGCAGCTTAACGGGACTAGCGGGTAGCGGGAATACGCAGTATTTT | CASSLTGLAGSGNTQYF
TRBJ2-7 | TRBV20-1 | once | TRBD1 | 15 | TGCAGTGCTAGACATCTGGGACAGGGAACCTACGAGCAGTACTTC | CSARHLGQGTYEQYF
TRBJ2-1 | TRBV7-2 | NA | NA | 15 | TGTGCCAGCAGCTTAGAGGTCGGGGGCAACAATGAGCAGTTCTTC | CASSLEVGGNNEQFF
TRBJ2-7 | TRBV5-1 | NA | NA | 14 | TGCGCCAGCAGCGTGGCCGTCGCGGCGGGCGAGCAGTACTTC | CASSVAVAAGEQYF
TRBJ2-3 | TRBV4-3 | many | NA | 20 | TGCGCCAGCAGCCAAGATCCAAGGCGGGTTGCCTCAACTAGCACAGATACGCAGTATTTT | CASSQDPRRVASTSTDTQYF
TRBJ1-2 | TRBV18 | NA | TRBD1 | 14 | TGTGCCAGCTCACCAAGGGACAGGGTGCATGGCTACACCTTC | CASSPRDRVHGYTF